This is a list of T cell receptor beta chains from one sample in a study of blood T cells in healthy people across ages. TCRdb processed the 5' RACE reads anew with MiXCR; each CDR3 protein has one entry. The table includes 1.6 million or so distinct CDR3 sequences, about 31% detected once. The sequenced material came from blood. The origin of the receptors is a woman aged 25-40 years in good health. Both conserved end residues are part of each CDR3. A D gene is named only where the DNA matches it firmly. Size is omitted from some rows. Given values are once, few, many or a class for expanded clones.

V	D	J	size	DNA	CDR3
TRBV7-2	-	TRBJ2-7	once	TGTGCCAACAGTCGCAGGGGGGTCACACGGGGCCTGTACGAGCAGTACTTC	CANSRRGVTRGLYEQYF
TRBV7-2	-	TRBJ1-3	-	TGTGCCAGCAGCTTAGTCACACCCGGAAACACCATATATTTT	CASSLVTPGNTIYF
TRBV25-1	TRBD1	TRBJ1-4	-	TGTGCCAGCCGGGCGCCGGGACAGGCGTTTAAACTGTTTTTT	CASRAPGQAFKLFF
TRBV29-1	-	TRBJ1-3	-	TGCAGCGTTGCAATTCGACAGGTGTATTCTGGAAACACCATATATTTT	CSVAIRQVYSGNTIYF
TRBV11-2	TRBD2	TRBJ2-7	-	TGTGCCAGCAGCTTAGAGGGGGGGAAAAATACGCACTACAAGCAGTACTTC	CASSLEGGKNTHYKQYF
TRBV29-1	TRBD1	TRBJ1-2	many	TGCAGCGTTGAAGGGGAAGGGGACAGGGCCTATGGCTACACCTTC	CSVEGEGDRAYGYTF
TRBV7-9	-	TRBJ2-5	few	TGTGCCAGCAGCTATTCCTCGTTGGGGCCCAGGTACCAAGAGACCCAGTACTTC	CASSYSSLGPRYQETQYF
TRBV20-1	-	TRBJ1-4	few	TGCAGTGCCAGAAAACAGGGAGGCGGGGATGAAAAACTGTTTTTT	CSARKQGGGDEKLFF
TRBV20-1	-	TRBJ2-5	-	TGCGGTGCTACTGGGGGCGTAGAGACCCAGTACTTC	CGATGGVETQYF
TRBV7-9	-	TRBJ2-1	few	TGTGCCAGCAGTTGCGAGGCAGCTTACAATGAGCAGTTCTTC	CASSCEAAYNEQFF
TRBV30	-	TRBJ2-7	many	TGTGCCTGGAGTGCATGGGGGGACGAGCAGTACTTC	CAWSAWGDEQYF
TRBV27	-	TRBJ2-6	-	TGTGCCACCCTAAGGGTTTTGGATTCTGGGGCCAACGTCCTGACTTTC	CATLRVLDSGANVLTF
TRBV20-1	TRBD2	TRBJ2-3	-	TGCAGTGCTAGATCCAGCGGGGGTCGGGGAGATACGCAGTATTTT	CSARSSGGRGDTQYF
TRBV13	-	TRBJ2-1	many	TGTGCCAGCAGCCCAGGGACCGACATCAAGTTCTTC	CASSPGTDIKFF
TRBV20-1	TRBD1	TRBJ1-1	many	TGCAGTGCTAGGGTCCATCGGGACAGGGGGCGCCCGGACACTGAAGCTTTCTTT	CSARVHRDRGRPDTEAFF
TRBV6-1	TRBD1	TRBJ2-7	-	TGTGCCAGCAGTGATCAGGACAGGGGACTCTACGAGCAGTACTTC	CASSDQDRGLYEQYF
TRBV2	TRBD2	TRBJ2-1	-	TGTGCCAGCAGAGAAGCGGGACCTGGAGAGCAGTTCTTC	CASREAGPGEQFF
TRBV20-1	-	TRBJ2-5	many	TGCAGTGCTAGACGGGACTTCCAAGAGACCCAGTACTTC	CSARRDFQETQYF
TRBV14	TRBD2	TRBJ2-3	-	TGTGCCAGCAGCCCCGGAGCGGGAGGGGTTCCACAGTATTTT	CASSPGAGGVPQYF
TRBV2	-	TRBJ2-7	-	TGTGCCAGCAGGACGGACCGGATGAGGGCCTACGAGCAGTACTTC	CASRTDRMRAYEQYF
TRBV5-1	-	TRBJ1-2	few	TGCGCCAGCAGCTTGGATACGGCTTATACCTATGGCTACACCTTC	CASSLDTAYTYGYTF
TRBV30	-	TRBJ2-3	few	TGTGCCTGGAGTGTATTACTCGCAGATACGCAGTATTTT	CAWSVLLADTQYF
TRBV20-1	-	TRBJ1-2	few	TGCAGTGCTGGGGGGGGCCTTACTAACTATGGCTACACCTTC	CSAGGGLTNYGYTF
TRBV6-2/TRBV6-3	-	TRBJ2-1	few	TGTGCCAGCAGTTACGGGCTAGCAATCGGGAATGAGCAGTTCTTC	CASSYGLAIGNEQFF
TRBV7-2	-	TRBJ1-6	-	TGTGCCAGCAGCTTAGAGAAGGGTTATAATTCACCCCTCCACTTT	CASSLEKGYNSPLHF
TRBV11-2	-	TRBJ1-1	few	TGTGCCAGCAGCCGCGTCGACACTGAAGCTTTCTTT	CASSRVDTEAFF